This T cell receptor (beta chain) was captured in a study of brain metastases from non-small cell lung cancer (dated by TCRdb to about 2019). Concerning the study at large: In non-small-cell lung cancer patients, the researchers characterized the immune microenvironment of brain metastases and primary tumors that had been resected as matched pairs.

The germline V gene specifies SNHLY as CDR1 and FYNNEI as CDR2. The junction shows trimming of 4 bases on V and 3 bases on J, plus 14 bases between the germline ends. Spanning cysteine to phenylalanine, the CDR3 consists of 15 amino acids. Only the CDR3 part of the read is kept: 45 bases, read in frame from the first base. About this clone: The specificity of this receptor is unknown. No much larger clonotype is one base removed from it; base qualities were not supplied.

The cohort comprised 39 patients with surgically resected non-small-cell lung cancer who had both primary tumor and brain metastasis specimens. Libraries were prepared through the immunoSEQ multiplex PCR assay. T-cell receptor beta chain repertoire sequencing was carried out together with a 770-gene immune expression panel. Imported from immuneACCESS, the table was reduced by TCRdb to in-frame sequences with V and J called. These copies leave out some clones; in studies compared against another copy, an unresolved V gene accounts for under half, and the cause of the remainder is not known. The table for this sample lists roughly 2,300 clones; 75% to 85% of them were counted only once. The top ten clonotypes cover around 17% of the sample.

The chain was built from TRBV2 and TRBJ2-3; 6 matching bases give a weak D call of TRBD2. The sample comprised tumor-adjacent normal tissue. The receptor comes from a donor at least 40 years old with non-small cell lung cancer. The CDR3 protein: CASSGRFGGTDTQYF. The base sequence is TGTGCCAGCAGTGGACGGTTTGGAGGGACAGATACGCAGTATTTT.